A single sample gave rise to the 18 T cell receptor beta chains below, sequenced in a study of blood T cell repertoires in COVID-19. Assay: immunoSEQ multiplex PCR; the TCRdb copy retains only in-frame clones and omits some. Here the sample spans hundreds of thousands of clones, 80% to 90% being singletons. The sequenced sample consisted of peripheral blood. The receptors were gathered from a woman aged 40 to 50 who had recovered from COVID-19.

The V call is TRBV6-2 or TRBV6-3, the J call TRBJ2-7, with 8 nucleotides matching TRBD1. CDR3 length equals 15 residues. Germline V gives CDR1 MNHEY, CDR2 SVGEGT. Trimming cost V 5 bases and J 5 bases; bases outside gene matches: 11. The CDR3 protein is CASSIPGQAPHEQYF. CDR3 sequence (DNA): TGTGCCAGCAGTATTCCGGGACAGGCCCCCCACGAGCAGTACTTC.

The chain combines TRBV5-8 with TRBJ2-5; 7 bases match TRBD1. This CDR3 spans 14 amino acids. V shed 5 bases, J shed 7 bases, and the junction held 11 bases outside the gene matches. Germline values: CDR1 SGHTS, CDR2 YDEGEE. The CDR3 is CASRQGTDLGTQYF. CDR3 DNA: TGTGCCAGCAGACAAGGGACAGATTTAGGGACCCAGTACTTC.

The rearrangement joins TRBV6-2 or TRBV6-3 to TRBJ1-1; perhaps TRBD1 as D (6 bases). The CDR3 is 14 residues long. The germline gives CDR1 MNHEY, CDR2 SVGEGT. Trimming removed 6 bases at V and 0 bases at J, with 11 bases between. The DNA for the CDR3 is TGTGCCAGCAGCACCCAGGGGTTGAACACTGAAGCTTTCTTT. This gives the protein CASSTQGLNTEAFF.

This chain uses TRBV5-1 with TRBJ2-2, with D possibly matching TRBD1 (6 bases). The V end lost 0 bases, the J end lost 4 bases, and 10 bases lay between the germline ends. Per germline, CDR1 SGHRS and CDR2 YFSETQ. The CDR3 contains 15 residues. CDR3 DNA sequence: TGCGCCAGCAGCTTGGTGCCAGGGGTCACCGGGGAGCTGTTTTTT. It encodes CASSLVPGVTGELFF.

In nucleotides, the CDR3 is TGTGCCAGCAGTTATCAGGCAGGGTGGCAGCCCCAGCATTTT. Amino acids: CASSYQAGWQPQHF. The chain couples TRBV6-2 or TRBV6-3 to TRBJ1-5, with D possibly TRBD1 on 5 matching bases. Germline V gives CDR1 MNHEY, CDR2 SVGEGT. Between the trimmed V and J ends, which lost 3 bases and 7 bases, there was a span of 13 bases. The CDR3 spans 14 residues.

V usage is TRBV30 and J usage is TRBJ2-1, with 7 bases lining up with TRBD1. The CDR3 is 15 residues long. V was pared by 2 bases and J by 7 bases, with 11 bases of the junction left unmatched. The germline gives CDR1 GTSNPN, CDR2 SVGIG (reference sequence). The DNA for the CDR3 is TGTGCCTGGAGTCCGACGGGACAGTTTTTTAATGAGCAGTTCTTC. This codes for CAWSPTGQFFNEQFF.

This clone appeared a few times. This chain connects TRBV5-4 to TRBJ1-6; 7 nucleotides agree with TRBD1. CDR3 length: 15 amino acids. V was pared by 0 bases and J by 4 bases, with 1 base of the junction left unmatched. Germline V gene lookup returns CDR1 SGHNT and CDR2 YYREEE (reference sequence). CDR3 in amino acids: CASSLGGQYNSPLHF. The CDR3 DNA reads TGTGCCAGCAGCTTGGGGGGACAGTATAATTCACCCCTCCACTTT.

This clone occurred a few times. The chain employs TRBV10-1 and TRBJ2-7, with 8 bases identical to TRBD2. J lost 4 bases, V lost 3 bases, and 8 bases had no gene match. The CDR3 is 15 amino acids. Germline-derived CDR1 and CDR2 are WNHNN and SYGVQD (reference sequence). CDR3 in amino acids: CASSESIAGPYEQYF. CDR3 sequence (DNA): TGCGCCAGCAGTGAATCCATAGCGGGACCGTACGAGCAGTACTTC.

The chain recombines TRBV4-2 with TRBJ2-1; the match to TRBD2 covers 9 bases. CDR1 and CDR2 from the germline V gene are LGHNA and YNFKEQ. V gave up 5 bases and J gave up 4 bases; unmatched junction bases: 18. The CDR3 extends over 19 amino acids. The CDR3, as DNA: TGTGCCAGCAGCTTCGGAGCGGGGGGCTCCCCTCTACTTTACAATGAGCAGTTCTTC. As protein: CASSFGAGGSPLLYNEQFF.

This chain connects TRBV3-1 (or the pseudogene TRBV3-2) to TRBJ1-2, with D possibly being TRBD1 (5 bases). Trimming removed 3 bases at V and 4 bases at J, with 21 bases between. This CDR3 comprises 17 residues. Looked up from germline, CDR1 is LGHDT and CDR2 is YNNKEL (reference sequence). This CDR3 is CASSHATPRGKAYGYTF. The DNA of the CDR3 is TGTGCCAGCAGCCATGCTACCCCGCGGGGCAAAGCCTATGGCTACACCTTC.

Regarding this clone: The sample contains more than one DNA sequence encoding this CDR3. The J gene is TRBJ1-2, the V gene TRBV20-1, with a possible D match to TRBD1 (6 bases). The CDR3 spans 11 residues. The V and J ends lost 6 bases and 4 bases respectively, with 9 bases between them. CDR1 is DFQATT, CDR2 SNEGSKA, per germline (reference sequence). CDR3 loop: CSATTGYGYTF. The CDR3 DNA is TGCAGTGCCACGACAGGCTATGGCTACACCTTC.

J is TRBJ2-3 and V is TRBV11-2, with 13 positions matching TRBD2. Germline trimming cut 4 bases from V and 4 bases from J; bases unmatched to any gene: 2. Germline V gene lookup returns CDR1 SGHAT and CDR2 FQNNGV. This CDR3 contains 15 residues. This CDR3 reads CASSSTSGGADTQYF. The CDR3 DNA reads TGTGCCAGCAGCTCAACTAGCGGGGGGGCAGATACGCAGTATTTT.

CDR3 DNA: TGTGCCAGCAATAACAAGCGGGGGAGCTCCTACGAGCAGTACTTC. This translates into CASNNKRGSSYEQYF. The V call is TRBV6-5, the J call TRBJ2-7; 8 nucleotides align to TRBD2. The CDR3 consists of 15 residues. CDR1 and CDR2 (germline): MNHEY, SVGAGI. Trimming cost V 7 bases and J 0 bases; bases outside gene matches: 8.

This clone showed up just a few times. The V call is TRBV5-4, the J call TRBJ2-1; TRBD1 matches 7 bases. The germline CDR1 and CDR2 sequences are SGHNT and YYREEE (reference sequence). This CDR3 has 16 residues. V was pared by 0 bases and J by 5 bases, with 8 bases of the junction left unmatched. CDR3 in amino acids: CASSLGGQILNNEQFF. In nucleotides, the CDR3 is TGTGCCAGCAGCTTGGGGGGACAGATCCTCAACAATGAGCAGTTCTTC.

V gene TRBV3-1 (or the pseudogene TRBV3-2) combines with J gene TRBJ1-4; TRBD1 might be the D (6 bases). CDR3 length equals 13 residues. Germline-derived CDR1 and CDR2 are LGHDT and YNNKEL (reference sequence). Trimming took 3 bases from V and 7 from J, leaving 9 bases between them. CDR3 DNA: TGTGCCAGCAGCCAGGGGGCGCGTGAAAAACTGTTTTTT. As protein: CASSQGAREKLFF.

The chain is built from TRBV27 and TRBJ2-3; 8 bases agree with TRBD2. The CDR3 is 16 residues long. V was clipped by 6 bases and J by 1 base; unmatched bases: 9. Per the germline V gene, CDR1 is MNHEY and CDR2 is SMNVEV (reference sequence). DNA for the CDR3: TGTGCCAGCAGCCCAGCCGGGGGGGCGGGCACAGATACGCAGTATTTT. As protein: CASSPAGGAGTDTQYF.

The chain links TRBV4-1 to TRBJ2-7; 9 bases fit TRBD1. Germline V CDR1 and CDR2: MGHRA, YSYEKL. J gave up 2 bases and V 3 bases, and 8 bases lay outside the gene matches. The CDR3 covers 16 residues. The CDR3 region is CASSQRTGGTTYEQYF. Here the CDR3 DNA reads TGCGCCAGCAGCCAGCGAACAGGGGGCACCACCTACGAGCAGTACTTC.

V and J are TRBV21-1 and TRBJ2-2; TRBD1 is the table's D call and was not checked against the DNA. TRBV21-1 is reported as a pseudogene. This CDR3 comprises 18 residues. The DNA for the CDR3 is TGTGCCAGCAGCGGTGGGAGGGACAGGGGAAAGGGTGCCGGGGAGCTGTTTTTT. Encoded protein: CASSGGRDRGKGAGELFF.